What follows is one TCR beta chain and its context. Other DNA sequences in the same sample also yield this CDR3. This CDR3 region has 13 residues. From germline, CDR1 is MDHEN and CDR2 SYDVKM. V lost 2 bases to trimming and J lost 0 bases, with 4 bases between them. The data were obtained in a study of T cell changes during pregnancy in multiple sclerosis. Some clones are missing from TCRdb's copy, which holds only in-frame ones; the method was immunoSEQ multiplex PCR. This table holds tens of thousands of clones, 90% to 95% found once. The sequence came from a female donor with multiple sclerosis, enrolled in a pregnancy study. Specimen: CD4+ T cells from peripheral blood mononuclear cells, collected before pregnancy. The chain employs TRBV28 and TRBJ1-1; no clear D. In DNA, the CDR3 is TGTGCCAGCAGTTTACTTGTGAACACTGAAGCTTTCTTT. It codes for CASSLLVNTEAFF. Looking up the rest from reference TRBV28 and TRBJ1-1 gives the full variable domain: DVKVTQSSRYLVKRTGEKVFLECVQDMDHENMFWYRQDPGLGLRLIYFSYDVKMKEKGDIPEGYSVSREKKERFSLILESASTNQTSMYLCASSLLVNTEAFFGQGTRLTVV.